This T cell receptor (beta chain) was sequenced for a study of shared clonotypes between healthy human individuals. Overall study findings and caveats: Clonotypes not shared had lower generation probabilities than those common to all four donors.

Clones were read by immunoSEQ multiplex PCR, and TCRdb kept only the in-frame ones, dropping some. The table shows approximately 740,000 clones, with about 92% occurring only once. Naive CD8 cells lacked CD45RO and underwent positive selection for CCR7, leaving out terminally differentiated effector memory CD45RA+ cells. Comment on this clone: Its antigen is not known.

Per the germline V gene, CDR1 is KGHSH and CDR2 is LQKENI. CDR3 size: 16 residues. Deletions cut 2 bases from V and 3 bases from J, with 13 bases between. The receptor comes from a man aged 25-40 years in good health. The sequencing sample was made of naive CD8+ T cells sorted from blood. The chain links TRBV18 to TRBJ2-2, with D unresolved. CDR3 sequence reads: CASSPSNMPDTGELFF. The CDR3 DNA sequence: TGTGCCAGCTCACCATCAAATATGCCGGACACCGGGGAGCTGTTTTTT.